This TCR beta chain was retrieved from a study of regulatory T cells in long-lasting Graves disease. This clonotype was picked up a small number of times. The time point here: newly diagnosed GD, antithyroid drugs for less than 3 months. After RNA was extracted from PBMCs, the TCR library was made from it. An endocrinology unit in Xi'an, China, supplied the patients. V lost 2 bases and J lost 0, with 17 bases in between. This CDR3 has 18 residues. HTBI primers from iRepertoire and Arm-PCR of CDR3 regions yielded the TCR beta libraries. MiXCR, run by TCRdb on the multiplex PCR reads, gives a single entry per CDR3 protein. The sample gives 350,000 to 500,000 distinct CDR3 sequences, 14% of which show up once; approximately 15% is in the top ten. Another study also made use of these data, one on T cells in Graves' hyperthyroidism and ophthalmopathy. That paper states: Ophthalmopathy was separated from stable hyperthyroidism by a 13 V-J model.

The receptor was isolated from a woman aged 45-65 years with Graves disease. This chain joins TRBV12-3 or TRBV12-4 and TRBJ2-4; the D gene is possibly TRBD1 (5 bases). This sample comprised peripheral blood mononuclear cells (PBMCs), obtained at new diagnosis, from a patient treated with antithyroid drugs. DNA for the CDR3: TGTGCCAGCAGTTTAACGAGGTATAGGGGTTTAGCCAAAAACATTCAGTACTTC. Protein sequence: CASSLTRYRGLAKNIQYF.